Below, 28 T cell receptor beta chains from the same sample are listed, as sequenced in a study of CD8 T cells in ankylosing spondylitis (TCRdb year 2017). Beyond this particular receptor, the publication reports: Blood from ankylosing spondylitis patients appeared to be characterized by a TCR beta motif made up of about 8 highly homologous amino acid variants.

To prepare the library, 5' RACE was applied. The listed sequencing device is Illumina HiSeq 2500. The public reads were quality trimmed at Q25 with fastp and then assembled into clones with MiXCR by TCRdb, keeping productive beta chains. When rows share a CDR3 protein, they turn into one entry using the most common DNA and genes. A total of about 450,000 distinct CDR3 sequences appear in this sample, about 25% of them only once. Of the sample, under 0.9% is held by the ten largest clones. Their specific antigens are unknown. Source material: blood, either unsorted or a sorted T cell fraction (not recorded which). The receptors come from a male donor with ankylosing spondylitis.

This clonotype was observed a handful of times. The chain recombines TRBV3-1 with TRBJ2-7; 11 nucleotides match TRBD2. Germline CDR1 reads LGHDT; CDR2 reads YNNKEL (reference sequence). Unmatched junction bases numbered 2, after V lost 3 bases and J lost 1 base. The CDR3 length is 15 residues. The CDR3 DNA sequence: TGTGCCAGCAGCCAGGGGACTAGCGGTTCCTACGAGCAGTACTTC. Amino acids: CASSQGTSGSYEQYF.

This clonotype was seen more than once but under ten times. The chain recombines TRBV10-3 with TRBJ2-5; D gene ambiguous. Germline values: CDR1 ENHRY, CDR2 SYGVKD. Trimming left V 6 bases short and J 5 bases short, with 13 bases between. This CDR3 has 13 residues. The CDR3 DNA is TGTGCCATCAGCCCCGGAGAGGCCGAGACCCAGTACTTC. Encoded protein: CAISPGEAETQYF.

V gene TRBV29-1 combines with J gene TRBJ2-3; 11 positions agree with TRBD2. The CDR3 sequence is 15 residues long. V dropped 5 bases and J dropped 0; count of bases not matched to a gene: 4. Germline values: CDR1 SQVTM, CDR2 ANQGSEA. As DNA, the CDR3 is TGCAGCGTTCGAACTAGCGGGAGCAGCACAGATACGCAGTATTTT. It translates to CSVRTSGSSTDTQYF.

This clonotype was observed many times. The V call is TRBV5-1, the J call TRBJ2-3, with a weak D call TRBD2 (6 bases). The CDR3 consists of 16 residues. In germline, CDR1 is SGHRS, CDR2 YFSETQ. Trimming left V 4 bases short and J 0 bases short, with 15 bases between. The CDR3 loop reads CASSPEGRESTDTQYF. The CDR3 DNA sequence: TGCGCCAGCAGCCCAGAGGGGCGGGAAAGCACAGATACGCAGTATTTT.

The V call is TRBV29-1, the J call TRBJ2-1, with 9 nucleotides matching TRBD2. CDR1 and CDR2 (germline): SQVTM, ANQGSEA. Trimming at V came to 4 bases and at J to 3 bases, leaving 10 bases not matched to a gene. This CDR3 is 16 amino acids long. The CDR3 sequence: CSVVEGSSGNYNEQFF. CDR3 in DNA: TGCAGCGTTGTTGAAGGGTCTAGCGGGAACTACAATGAGCAGTTCTTC.

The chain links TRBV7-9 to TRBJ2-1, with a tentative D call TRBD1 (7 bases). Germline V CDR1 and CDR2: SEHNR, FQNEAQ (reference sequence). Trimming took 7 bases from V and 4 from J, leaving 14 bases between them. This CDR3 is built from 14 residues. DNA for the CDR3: TGTGCCAGCACACCCGGGGGACAGTACAATGAGCAGTTCTTC. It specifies CASTPGGQYNEQFF.

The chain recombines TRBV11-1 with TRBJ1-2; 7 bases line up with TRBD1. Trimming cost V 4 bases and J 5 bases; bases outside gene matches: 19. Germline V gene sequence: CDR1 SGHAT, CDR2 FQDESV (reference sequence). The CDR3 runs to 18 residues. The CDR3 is CASSSAIRQGNLPYGYTF. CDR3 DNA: TGTGCCAGCAGCTCGGCCATACGACAGGGAAACCTTCCTTATGGCTACACCTTC.

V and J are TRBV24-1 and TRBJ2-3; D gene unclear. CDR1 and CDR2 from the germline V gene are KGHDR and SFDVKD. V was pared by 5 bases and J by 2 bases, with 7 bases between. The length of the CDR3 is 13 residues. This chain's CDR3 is CATSVPNTDTQYF. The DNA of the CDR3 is TGTGCCACCAGTGTTCCGAACACAGATACGCAGTATTTT.

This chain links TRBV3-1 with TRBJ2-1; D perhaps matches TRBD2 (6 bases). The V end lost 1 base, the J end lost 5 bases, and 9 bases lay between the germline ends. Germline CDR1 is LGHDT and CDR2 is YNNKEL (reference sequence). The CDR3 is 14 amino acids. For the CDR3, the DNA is TGTGCCAGCAGCCAAGGGGACTTCCACAATGAGCAGTTCTTC. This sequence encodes CASSQGDFHNEQFF.

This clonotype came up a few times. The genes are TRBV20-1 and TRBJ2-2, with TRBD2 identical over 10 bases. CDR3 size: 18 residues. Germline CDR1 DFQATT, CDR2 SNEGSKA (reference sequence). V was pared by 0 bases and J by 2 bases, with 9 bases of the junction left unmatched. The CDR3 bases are TGCAGTGCTAGAGATGCCAGCGGGAGGGCCCCTAACACCGGGGAGCTGTTTTTT. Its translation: CSARDASGRAPNTGELFF.

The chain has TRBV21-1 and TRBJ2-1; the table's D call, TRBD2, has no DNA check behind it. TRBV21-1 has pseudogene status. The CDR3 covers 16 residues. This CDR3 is CASSKFGTSGLNEQFF. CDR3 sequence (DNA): TGTGCCAGCAGCAAATTTGGGACTAGCGGGCTCAATGAGCAGTTCTTC.

This CDR3 reads CSARVFGTPIPEQYF. The CDR3 bases are TGCAGTGCTAGAGTCTTCGGGACTCCCATACCCGAGCAGTACTTC. This chain links TRBV20-1 with TRBJ2-7; D is possibly TRBD2 (6 bases). Trimming removed 1 base at V and 6 bases at J, with 19 bases between. The germline V gene has CDR1 DFQATT and CDR2 SNEGSKA (reference sequence). The length of the CDR3 is 15 residues.

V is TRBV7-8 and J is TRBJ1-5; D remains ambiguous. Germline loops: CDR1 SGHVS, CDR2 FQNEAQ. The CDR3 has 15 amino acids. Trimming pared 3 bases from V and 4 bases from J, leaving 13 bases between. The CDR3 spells CASSLGPERNQPQHF. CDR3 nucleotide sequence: TGTGCCAGCAGCTTGGGTCCGGAGCGAAATCAGCCCCAGCATTTT.

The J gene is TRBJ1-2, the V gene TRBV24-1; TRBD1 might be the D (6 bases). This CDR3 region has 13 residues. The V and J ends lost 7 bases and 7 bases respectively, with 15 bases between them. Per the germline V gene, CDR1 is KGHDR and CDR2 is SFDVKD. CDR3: CATSRDTGSGYTF. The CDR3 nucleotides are TGTGCCACCAGCAGAGATACAGGGTCTGGCTACACCTTC.

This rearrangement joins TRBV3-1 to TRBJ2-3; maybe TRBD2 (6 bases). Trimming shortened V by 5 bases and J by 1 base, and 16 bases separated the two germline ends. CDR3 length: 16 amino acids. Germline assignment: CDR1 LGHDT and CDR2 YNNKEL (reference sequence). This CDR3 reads CASSNRRGLGTDTQYF. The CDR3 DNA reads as TGTGCCAGCAGCAACCGGAGGGGCCTGGGCACAGATACGCAGTATTTT.

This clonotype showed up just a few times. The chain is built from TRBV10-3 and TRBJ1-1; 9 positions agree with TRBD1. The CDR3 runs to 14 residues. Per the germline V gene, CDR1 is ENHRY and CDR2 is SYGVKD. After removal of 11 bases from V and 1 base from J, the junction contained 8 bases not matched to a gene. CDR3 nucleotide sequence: TGTGCCGCAGTGGGGGGACAGGGGAACACTGAAGCTTTCTTT. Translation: CAAVGGQGNTEAFF.

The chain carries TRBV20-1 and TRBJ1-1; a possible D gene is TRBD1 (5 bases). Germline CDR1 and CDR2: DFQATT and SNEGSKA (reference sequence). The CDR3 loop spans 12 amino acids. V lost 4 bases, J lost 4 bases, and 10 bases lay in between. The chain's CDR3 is CSAIPGFTEAFF. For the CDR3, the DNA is TGCAGTGCTATCCCAGGGTTCACTGAAGCTTTCTTT.

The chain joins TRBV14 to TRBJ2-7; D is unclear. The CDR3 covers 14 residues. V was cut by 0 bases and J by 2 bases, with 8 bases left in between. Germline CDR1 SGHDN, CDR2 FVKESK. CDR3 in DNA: TGTGCCAGCAGCCAAGATCTAGTCACCTACGAGCAGTACTTC. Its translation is CASSQDLVTYEQYF.

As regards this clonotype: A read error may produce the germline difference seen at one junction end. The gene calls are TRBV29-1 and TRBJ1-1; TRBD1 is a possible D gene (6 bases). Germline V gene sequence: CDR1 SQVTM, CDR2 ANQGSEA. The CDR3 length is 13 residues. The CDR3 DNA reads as TGCAGCGTTGAAGATCGGGGGGCCACTGTAGCTTTCTTT. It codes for CSVEDRGATVAFF.

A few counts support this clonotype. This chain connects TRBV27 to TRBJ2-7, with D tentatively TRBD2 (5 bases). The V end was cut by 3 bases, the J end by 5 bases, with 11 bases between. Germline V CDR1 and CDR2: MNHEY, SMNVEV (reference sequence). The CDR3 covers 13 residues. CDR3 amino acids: CASSLRVGHEQYF. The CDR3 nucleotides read TGTGCCAGCAGTTTGAGGGTAGGACACGAGCAGTACTTC.

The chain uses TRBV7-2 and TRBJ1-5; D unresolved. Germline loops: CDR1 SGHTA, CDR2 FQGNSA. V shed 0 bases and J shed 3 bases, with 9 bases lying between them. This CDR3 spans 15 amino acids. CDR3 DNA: TGTGCCAGCAGCTTAGCCAGGAGCTACAATCAGCCCCAGCATTTT. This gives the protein CASSLARSYNQPQHF.

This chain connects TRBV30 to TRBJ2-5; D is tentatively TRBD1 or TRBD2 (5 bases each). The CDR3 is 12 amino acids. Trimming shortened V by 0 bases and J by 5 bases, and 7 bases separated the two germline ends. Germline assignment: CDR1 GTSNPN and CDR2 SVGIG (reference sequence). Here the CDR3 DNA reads TGTGCCTGGAGTGTGGGACCTGAGACCCAGTACTTC. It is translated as CAWSVGPETQYF.

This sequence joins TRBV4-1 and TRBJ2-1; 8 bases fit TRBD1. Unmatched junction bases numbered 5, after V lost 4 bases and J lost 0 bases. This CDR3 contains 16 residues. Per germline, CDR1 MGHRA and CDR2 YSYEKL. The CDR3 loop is CASSPRQGSSYNEQFF. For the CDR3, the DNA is TGCGCCAGCAGCCCCCGACAGGGGAGCTCCTACAATGAGCAGTTCTTC.

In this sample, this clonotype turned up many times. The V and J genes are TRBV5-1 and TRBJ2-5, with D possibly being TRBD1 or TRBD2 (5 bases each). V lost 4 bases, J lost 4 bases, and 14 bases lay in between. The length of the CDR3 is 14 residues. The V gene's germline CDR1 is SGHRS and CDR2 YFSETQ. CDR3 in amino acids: CASSLGTGGETQYF. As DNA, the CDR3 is TGCGCCAGCAGCCTAGGGACCGGTGGAGAGACCCAGTACTTC.

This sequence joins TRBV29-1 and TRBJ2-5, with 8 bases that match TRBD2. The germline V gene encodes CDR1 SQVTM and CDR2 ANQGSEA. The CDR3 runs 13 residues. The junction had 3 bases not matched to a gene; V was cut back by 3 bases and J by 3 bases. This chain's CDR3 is CSVDTAGEETQYF. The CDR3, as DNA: TGCAGCGTTGATACAGCGGGAGAAGAGACCCAGTACTTC. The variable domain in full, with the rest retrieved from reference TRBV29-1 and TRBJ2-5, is SAVISQKPSRDICQRGTSLTIQCQVDSQVTMMFWYRQQPGQSLTLIATANQGSEATYESGFVIDKFPISRPNLTFSTLTVSNMSPEDSSIYLCSVDTAGEETQYFGPGTRLLVL.

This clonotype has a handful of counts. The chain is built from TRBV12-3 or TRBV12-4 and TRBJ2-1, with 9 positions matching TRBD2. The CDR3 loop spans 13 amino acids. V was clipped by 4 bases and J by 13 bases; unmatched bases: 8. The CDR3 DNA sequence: TGTGCCAGCAGTTCGGTAGCGGGAGCCCGACAGTTCTTC. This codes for CASSSVAGARQFF.

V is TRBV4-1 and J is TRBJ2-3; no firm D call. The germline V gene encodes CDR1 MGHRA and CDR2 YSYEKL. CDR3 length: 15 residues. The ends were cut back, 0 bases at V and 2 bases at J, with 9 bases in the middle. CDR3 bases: TGCGCCAGCAGCCAAGATAACGGATTCACAGATACGCAGTATTTT. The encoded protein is CASSQDNGFTDTQYF.

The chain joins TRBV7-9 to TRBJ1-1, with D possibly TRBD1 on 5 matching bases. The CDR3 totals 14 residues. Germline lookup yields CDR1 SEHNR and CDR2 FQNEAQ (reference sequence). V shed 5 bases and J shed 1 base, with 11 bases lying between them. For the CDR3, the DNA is TGTGCCAGCAGCCGGGGCAGTTGGAACACTGAAGCTTTCTTT. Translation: CASSRGSWNTEAFF.